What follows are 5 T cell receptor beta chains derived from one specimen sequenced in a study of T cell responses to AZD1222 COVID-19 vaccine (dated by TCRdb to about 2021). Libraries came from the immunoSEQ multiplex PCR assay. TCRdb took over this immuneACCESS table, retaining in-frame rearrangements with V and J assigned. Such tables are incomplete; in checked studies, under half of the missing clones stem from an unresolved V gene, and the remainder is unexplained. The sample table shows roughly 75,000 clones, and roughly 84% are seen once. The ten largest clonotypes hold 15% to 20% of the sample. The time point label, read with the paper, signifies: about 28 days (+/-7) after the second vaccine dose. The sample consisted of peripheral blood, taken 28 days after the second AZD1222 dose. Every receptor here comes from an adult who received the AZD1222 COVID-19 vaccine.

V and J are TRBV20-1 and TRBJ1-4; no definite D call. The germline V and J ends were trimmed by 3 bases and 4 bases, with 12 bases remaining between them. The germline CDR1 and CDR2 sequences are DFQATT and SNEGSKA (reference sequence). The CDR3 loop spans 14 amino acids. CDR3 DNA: TGCAGTGCTAGTATGGCAGTACTTAATGAAAAACTGTTTTTT. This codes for CSASMAVLNEKLFF.

CDR3 sequence (DNA): TGTGCCAGCAGTCCGACAGAGAGCGACTATAGCAATCAGCCCCAGCATTTT. Translation: CASSPTESDYSNQPQHF. This chain uses TRBV2 with TRBJ1-5; D possibly corresponds to TRBD1 (5 bases). Trimming stripped 5 bases from V and 0 bases from J, with 17 bases between. This CDR3 is 17 amino acids long. CDR1 is SNHLY and CDR2 is FYNNEI in the germline V gene.

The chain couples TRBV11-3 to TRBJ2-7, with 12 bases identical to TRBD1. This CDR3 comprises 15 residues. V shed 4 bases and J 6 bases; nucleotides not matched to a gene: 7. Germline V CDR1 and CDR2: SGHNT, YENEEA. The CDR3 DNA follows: TGTGCCAGCAGCTGGTCCGGGACAGGGGGCTCCGAGCAGTACTTC. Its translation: CASSWSGTGGSEQYF.

The chain's CDR3 is CASSLDRQSSSGNTIYF. The CDR3 DNA reads TGTGCCAGCAGCTTAGATCGGCAGTCGAGCTCTGGAAACACCATATATTTT. The chain carries TRBV7-6 and TRBJ1-3; D unclear. V shed 1 base and J shed 0 bases, with 13 bases lying between them. Germline V gene lookup returns CDR1 SGHVS and CDR2 FNYEAQ. CDR3 length equals 17 residues.

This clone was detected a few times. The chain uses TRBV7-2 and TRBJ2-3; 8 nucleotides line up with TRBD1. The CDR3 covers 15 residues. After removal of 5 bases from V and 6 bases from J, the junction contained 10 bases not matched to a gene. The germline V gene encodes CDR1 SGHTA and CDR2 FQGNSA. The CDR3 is CASSPTTGAFDTQYF. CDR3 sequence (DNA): TGTGCCAGCAGCCCGACGACAGGGGCCTTCGATACGCAGTATTTT.